This TCR beta chain was sequenced for a study of long-term antiretroviral therapy in people with HIV. Per donor, a minimum of one pre-ART and a minimum of two post-ART PBMC samples were available. This CDR3 spans 15 amino acids. Per germline, CDR1 SGHKS and CDR2 YYEKEE (reference sequence). The V segment lost 4 bases and the J segment 3 bases; nucleotides outside the gene matches: 7. This clone showed up just once. The antigen is unknown. Sequencing relied on immunoSEQ assay v3.0, run at survey level. Sequenced by immunoSEQ multiplex PCR; TCRdb stores in-frame clones only, minus some. The profile shows 40,000 to 45,000 clones, 90% to 95% of them singletons. Study-wide results and limits: For ART adherence, viral resistance and therapy changes, no data were available.

The chain links TRBV5-5 to TRBJ1-5; 7 bases align to TRBD1. This receptor was identified in a woman between 45 and 60 years old with HIV. Sequenced here: unsorted PBMCs, sampled 3.7 years after starting antiretroviral therapy. CDR3 amino acids: CASSTGQESNQPQHF. For the CDR3, the DNA is TGTGCCAGCAGCACCGGACAGGAGTCCAATCAGCCCCAGCATTTT.